Shown below are 20 T cell receptor beta chains from a single sample sequenced in a study of long-term antiretroviral therapy in people with HIV. The authors ran the immunoSEQ assay, v3.0, at survey level. Profiling relied on immunoSEQ multiplex PCR, and the TCRdb table lists in-frame clones only, not all of them. Seen here are roughly 23,000 clones, roughly 82% observed once, and the top ten hold about 4.4%. Here the sequenced sample was unsorted PBMCs, taken less than 6 years after starting antiretroviral therapy. The receptor source for this set is a man aged 25 to 40 with HIV.

The rearrangement uses TRBV9 and TRBJ1-4; D is uncertain. CDR1 is SGDLS, CDR2 YYNGEE, per germline. The CDR3 length is 13 residues. V lost 3 bases and J lost 3, with 6 bases in between. The CDR3 is CASSAEPNEKLFF. DNA of the CDR3: TGTGCCAGCAGCGCGGAACCTAATGAAAAACTGTTTTTT.

V gene TRBV7-2 combines with J gene TRBJ1-6; maybe TRBD1 (5 bases). The length of the CDR3 is 15 residues. Germline CDR1 SGHTA, CDR2 FQGNSA. V lost 3 bases to trimming and J lost 9 bases, with 15 bases between them. For the CDR3, the DNA is TGTGCCAGCAGCTTCTCTGGGCAGGGTGTTTCACCCCTCCACTTT. This encodes CASSFSGQGVSPLHF. Drawing the rest from reference TRBV7-2 and TRBJ1-6, the complete variable domain is GAGVSQSPSNKVTEKGKDVELRCDPISGHTALYWYRQSLGQGLEFLIYFQGNSAPDKSGLPSDRFSAERTGGSVSTLTIQRTQQEDSAVYLCASSFSGQGVSPLHFGNGTRLTVT.

The V gene is TRBV9, the J gene TRBJ2-6; D is possibly TRBD1 (7 bases). CDR1 is SGDLS and CDR2 is YYNGEE in the germline V gene. Trimming removed 3 bases from V and 1 base from J, with 29 bases in between. The CDR3 is 22 amino acids. CDR3 DNA sequence: TGTGCCAGCAGCGCCACTACCCACATGGCGGGGACAGACTTTTCTGGGGCCAACGTCCTGACTTTC. This encodes CASSATTHMAGTDFSGANVLTF.

This sequence joins TRBV7-2 and TRBJ1-2, with no clear D. CDR1 is SGHTA, CDR2 FQGNSA, per germline. V lost 5 bases, J lost 2 bases, and 12 bases lay in between. The CDR3 is made up of 14 amino acids. CDR3 in amino acids: CASSTPLGNYGYTF. CDR3 in DNA: TGTGCCAGCAGCACCCCGCTAGGGAACTATGGCTACACCTTC.

This chain uses TRBV5-6 with TRBJ2-7, with D unclear. The CDR3 contains 15 residues. V was shortened by 6 bases and J by 5 bases, with 21 bases between the two germline ends. Germline CDR1 reads SGHDT; CDR2 reads YYEEEE. The CDR3 protein is CASTSRTFRQDEQYF. CDR3 DNA sequence: TGTGCCAGCACCTCCAGGACCTTTCGTCAGGACGAGCAGTACTTC.

The CDR3 sequence is CASIGTLYGYTF. CDR3 in DNA: TGTGCCAGTATCGGGACACTCTATGGCTACACCTTC. The chain couples TRBV19 to TRBJ1-2, with D possibly being TRBD1 (6 bases). This CDR3 has 12 amino acids. The germline V gene has CDR1 LNHDA and CDR2 SQIVND (reference sequence). The V end lost 7 bases, the J end lost 4 bases, and 10 bases lay between the germline ends.

The genes are TRBV7-8 and TRBJ1-3, with D perhaps TRBD1 (5 bases). The CDR3 sequence is 15 residues long. Trimming removed 5 bases at V and 8 bases at J, with 19 bases between. Germline CDR1 SGHVS, CDR2 FQNEAQ. The CDR3 bases are TGTGCCAGCAGCCCATCTCAGGGAGTTAGAGACACCATATATTTT. Translating gives CASSPSQGVRDTIYF.

The chain combines TRBV28 with TRBJ1-5; D unclear. CDR1 is MDHEN, CDR2 SYDVKM, per germline. The CDR3 is 15 residues long. Trimming took off 5 bases at V and 0 bases at J, with 11 bases between the two ends. CDR3 region: CASSLSQSSNQPQHF. CDR3 sequence (DNA): TGTGCCAGCAGTCTTAGCCAAAGTAGCAATCAGCCCCAGCATTTT.

The chain couples TRBV5-1 to TRBJ2-3; D unclear. This CDR3 is built from 14 residues. Trimming pared 5 bases from V and 0 bases from J, leaving 10 bases between. CDR1 is SGHRS, CDR2 YFSETQ, per germline. This CDR3 reads CASSTQTSTDTQYF. CDR3 in DNA: TGCGCCAGCAGTACCCAGACTAGCACAGATACGCAGTATTTT.

The rearrangement uses TRBV6-1 and TRBJ2-1; perhaps TRBD2 as D (7 bases). Germline-derived CDR1 and CDR2 are MNHNS and SASEGT. This CDR3 spans 16 amino acids. The ends were cut back, 4 bases at V and 0 bases at J, with 13 bases in the middle. CDR3 in amino acids: CASSATAGASYNEQFF. CDR3 nucleotides: TGTGCCAGCAGTGCGACGGCGGGGGCCTCCTACAATGAGCAGTTCTTC.

This clone showed up just once. The chain combines TRBV4-1 with TRBJ2-3; TRBD2 matches at 7 bases. The ends lost 4 bases at V and 4 bases at J; junction bases unmatched: 5. The CDR3 length is 14 residues. Germline CDR1 reads MGHRA; CDR2 reads YSYEKL. The CDR3 DNA reads TGCGCCAGCAGCCCGTGGGGAGGGGCAGATACGCAGTATTTT. Its protein product is CASSPWGGADTQYF.

The chain links TRBV7-3 to TRBJ2-1; 10 positions agree with TRBD1. This CDR3 has 13 residues. The V segment lost 6 bases and the J segment 10 bases; nucleotides outside the gene matches: 6. Per the germline V gene, CDR1 is SGHTA and CDR2 is FQGTGA. CDR3 DNA sequence: TGTGCCAGCAGTCCGACAGGGGGCTGGGAGCAGTTCTTC. It translates to CASSPTGGWEQFF.

The chain employs TRBV15 and TRBJ2-1, with a tentative D call TRBD2 (5 bases). CDR3 size: 13 residues. CDR1 LNHNV and CDR2 YYDKDF come from the germline V gene (reference sequence). The ends were cut back, 1 base at V and 9 bases at J, with 10 bases in the middle. CDR3: CATSRAERSEQFF. The DNA of the CDR3 is TGTGCCACCAGCAGAGCGGAGCGGAGTGAGCAGTTCTTC.

The chain has TRBV7-6 and TRBJ2-3; TRBD2 aligns across 9 bases. The CDR3 has 19 amino acids. Germline V gene data show CDR1 as SGHVS and CDR2 as FNYEAQ. V shed 5 bases and J 0 bases; nucleotides not matched to a gene: 15. The CDR3 DNA sequence: TGTGCCAGCAGCCCGTGGGGGCGGGGGGGCCCCCCCAGCACAGATACGCAGTATTTT. Protein product: CASSPWGRGGPPSTDTQYF. The variable domain in full, with the rest retrieved from reference TRBV7-6 and TRBJ2-3, is GAGVSQSPRYKVTKRGQDVALRCDPISGHVSLYWYRQALGQGPEFLTYFNYEAQQDKSGLPNDRFSAERPEGSISTLTIQRTEQRDSAMYRCASSPWGRGGPPSTDTQYFGPGTRLTVL.

This clone was detected only a few times. J is TRBJ2-1 and V is TRBV7-9; no clear D gene. The V gene lost 3 bases and the J gene lost 5 bases, with 14 bases spanning the gap. The germline V gene encodes CDR1 SEHNR and CDR2 FQNEAQ (reference sequence). This CDR3 comprises 15 residues. CDR3 sequence reads: CASSFPLSADNEQFF. The CDR3 DNA sequence: TGTGCCAGCAGCTTCCCCCTCAGCGCTGACAATGAGCAGTTCTTC.

This rearrangement joins TRBV7-3 to TRBJ2-2; 7 bases are a match to TRBD1. V gave up 3 bases and J gave up 4 bases; unmatched junction bases: 8. CDR3 length: 16 residues. Germline-derived CDR1 and CDR2 are SGHTA and FQGTGA. This CDR3 is CASSFTGTASTGELFF. The CDR3 nucleotides are TGTGCCAGCAGCTTTACCGGGACAGCTAGCACCGGGGAGCTGTTTTTT.

The chain joins TRBV7-2 to TRBJ2-2, with no clear D. The CDR3 has 13 residues. With 2 bases removed from V and 4 bases from J, the gap between germline ends came to 5 bases. Germline-derived CDR1 and CDR2 are SGHTA and FQGNSA. CDR3 in amino acids: CASSLLTTGELFF. CDR3 DNA sequence: TGTGCCAGCAGCTTATTGACCACCGGGGAGCTGTTTTTT. Full variable domain (rest looked up from reference TRBV7-2 and TRBJ2-2): GAGVSQSPSNKVTEKGKDVELRCDPISGHTALYWYRQSLGQGLEFLIYFQGNSAPDKSGLPSDRFSAERTGGSVSTLTIQRTQQEDSAVYLCASSLLTTGELFFGEGSRLTVL.

This chain connects TRBV5-1 to TRBJ2-1, with 10 bases that match TRBD2. The CDR3 extends over 15 amino acids. J lost 5 bases, V lost 2 bases, and 4 bases had no gene match. Germline V CDR1 and CDR2: SGHRS, YFSETQ. DNA of the CDR3: TGCGCCAGCAGCTTAGGGACTAGCGAAAACAATGAGCAGTTCTTC. This gives the protein CASSLGTSENNEQFF.

V is TRBV11-3 and J is TRBJ2-1; perhaps D is TRBD1 or TRBD2 (5 bases each). V was trimmed by 5 bases and J by 4 bases, leaving 21 bases between them. CDR1 and CDR2 (germline): SGHNT, YENEEA. The CDR3 has 17 amino acids. CDR3 in DNA: TGTGCCAGCAGCCGAAGCATAGGGGCGCGGGTTTACAATGAGCAGTTCTTC. Residues: CASSRSIGARVYNEQFF.

The genes are TRBV21-1 and TRBJ2-3; the table's D call, TRBD2, has no DNA check behind it. TRBV21-1 is reported as a pseudogene. The CDR3 is 13 residues long. Here the CDR3 DNA reads TGTGCCAGCAGCAAAGAGAGGCCAGATACGCAGTATTTT. Translating it yields CASSKERPDTQYF.